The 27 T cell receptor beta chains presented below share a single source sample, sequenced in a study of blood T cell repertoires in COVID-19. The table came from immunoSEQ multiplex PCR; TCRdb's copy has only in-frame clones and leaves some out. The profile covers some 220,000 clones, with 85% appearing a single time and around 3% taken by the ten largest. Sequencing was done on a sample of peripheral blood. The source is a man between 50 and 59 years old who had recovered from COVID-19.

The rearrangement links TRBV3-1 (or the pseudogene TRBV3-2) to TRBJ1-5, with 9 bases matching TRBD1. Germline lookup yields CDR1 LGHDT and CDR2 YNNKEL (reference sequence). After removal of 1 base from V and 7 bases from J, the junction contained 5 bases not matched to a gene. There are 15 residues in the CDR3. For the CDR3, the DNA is TGTGCCAGCAGCCAAGGTGTTGGACAGGGGCAGCCCCAGCATTTT. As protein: CASSQGVGQGQPQHF.

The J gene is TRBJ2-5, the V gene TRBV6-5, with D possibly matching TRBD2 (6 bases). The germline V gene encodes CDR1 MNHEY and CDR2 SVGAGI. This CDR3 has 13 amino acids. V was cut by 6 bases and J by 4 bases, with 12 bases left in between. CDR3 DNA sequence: TGTGCCAGCAGCCTGACTAGGTTAGAGACCCAGTACTTC. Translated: CASSLTRLETQYF.

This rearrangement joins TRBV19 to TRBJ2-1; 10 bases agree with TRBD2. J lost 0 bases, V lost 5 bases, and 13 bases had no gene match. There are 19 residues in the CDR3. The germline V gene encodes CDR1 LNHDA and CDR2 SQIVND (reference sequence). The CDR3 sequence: CASSLAGLAYYRSYNEQFF. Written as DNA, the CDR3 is TGTGCCAGTAGTCTCGCGGGACTAGCGTATTATCGCTCCTACAATGAGCAGTTCTTC.

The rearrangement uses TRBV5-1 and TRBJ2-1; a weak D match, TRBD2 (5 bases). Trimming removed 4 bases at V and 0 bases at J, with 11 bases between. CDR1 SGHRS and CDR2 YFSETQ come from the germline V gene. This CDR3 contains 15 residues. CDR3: CASSPGGSSYNEQFF. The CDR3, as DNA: TGCGCCAGCAGCCCCGGTGGGAGCTCCTACAATGAGCAGTTCTTC.

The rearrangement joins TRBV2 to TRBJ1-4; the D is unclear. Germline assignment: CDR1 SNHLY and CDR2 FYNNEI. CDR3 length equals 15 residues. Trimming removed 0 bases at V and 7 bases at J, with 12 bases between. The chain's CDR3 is CASSEAHGSGEKLFF. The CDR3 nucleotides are TGTGCCAGCAGTGAAGCCCATGGCTCTGGTGAAAAACTGTTTTTT. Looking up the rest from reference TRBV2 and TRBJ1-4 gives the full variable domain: EPEVTQTPSHQVTQMGQEVILRCVPISNHLYFYWYRQILGQKVEFLVSFYNNEISEKSEIFDDQFSVERPDGSNFTLKIRSTKLEDSAMYFCASSEAHGSGEKLFFGSGTQLSVL.

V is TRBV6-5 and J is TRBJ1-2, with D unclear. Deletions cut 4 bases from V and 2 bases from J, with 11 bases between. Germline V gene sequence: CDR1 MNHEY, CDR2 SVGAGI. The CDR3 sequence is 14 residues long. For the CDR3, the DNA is TGTGCCAGCAGTTCATGGGCCGACAACTATGGCTACACCTTC. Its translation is CASSSWADNYGYTF.

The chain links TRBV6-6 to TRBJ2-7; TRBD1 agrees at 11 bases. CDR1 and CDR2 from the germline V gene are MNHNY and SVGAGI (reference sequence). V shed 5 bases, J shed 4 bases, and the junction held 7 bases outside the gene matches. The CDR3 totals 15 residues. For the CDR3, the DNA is TGTGCCAGCAGTAACCACGGACAGGGGGCTTACGAGCAGTACTTC. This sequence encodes CASSNHGQGAYEQYF.

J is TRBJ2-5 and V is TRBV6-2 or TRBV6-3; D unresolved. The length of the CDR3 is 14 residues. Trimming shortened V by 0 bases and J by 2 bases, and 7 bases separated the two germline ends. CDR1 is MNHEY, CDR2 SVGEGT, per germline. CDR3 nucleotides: TGTGCCAGCAGTTACTCGAGTAGACAAGAGACCCAGTACTTC. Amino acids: CASSYSSRQETQYF.

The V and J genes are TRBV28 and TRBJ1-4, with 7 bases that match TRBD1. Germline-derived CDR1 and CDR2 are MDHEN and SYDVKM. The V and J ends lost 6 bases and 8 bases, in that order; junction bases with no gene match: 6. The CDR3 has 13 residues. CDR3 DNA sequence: TGTGCCAGCAGCCAGGGGGACTCGGAAAAACTGTTTTTT. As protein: CASSQGDSEKLFF.

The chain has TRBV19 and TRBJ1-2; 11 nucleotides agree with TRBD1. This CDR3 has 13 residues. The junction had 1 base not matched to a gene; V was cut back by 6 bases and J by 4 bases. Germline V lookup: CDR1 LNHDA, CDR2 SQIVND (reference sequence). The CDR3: CASRGTGGYGYTF. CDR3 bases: TGTGCCAGTAGGGGGACAGGGGGCTATGGCTACACCTTC.

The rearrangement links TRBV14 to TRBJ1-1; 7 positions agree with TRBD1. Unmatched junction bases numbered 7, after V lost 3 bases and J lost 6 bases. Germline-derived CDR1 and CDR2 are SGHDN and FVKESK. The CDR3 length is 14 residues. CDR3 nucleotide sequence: TGTGCCAGCAGCCAGGTACAGGGGTGGGCTGAAGCTTTCTTT. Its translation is CASSQVQGWAEAFF.

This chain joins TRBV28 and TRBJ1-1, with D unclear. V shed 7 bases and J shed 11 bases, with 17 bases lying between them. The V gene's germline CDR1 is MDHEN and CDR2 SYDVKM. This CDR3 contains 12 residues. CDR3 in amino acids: CASIERGRAAFF. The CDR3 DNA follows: TGTGCCAGCATTGAGCGTGGGCGGGCGGCTTTCTTT.

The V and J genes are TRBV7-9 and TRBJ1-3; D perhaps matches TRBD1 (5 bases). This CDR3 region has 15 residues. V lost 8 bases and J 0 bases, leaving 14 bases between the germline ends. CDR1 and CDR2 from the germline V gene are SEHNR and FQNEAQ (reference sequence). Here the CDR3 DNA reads TGTGCCAGCGGGTCTTGGGGCCTCTCTGGAAACACCATATATTTT. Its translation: CASGSWGLSGNTIYF.

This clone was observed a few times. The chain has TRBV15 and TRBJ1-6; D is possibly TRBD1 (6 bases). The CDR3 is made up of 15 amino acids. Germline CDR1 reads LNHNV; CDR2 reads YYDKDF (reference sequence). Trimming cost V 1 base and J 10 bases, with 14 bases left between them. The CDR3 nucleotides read TGTGCCACCAGCAGAGTGGGGGCCCGGGACTCACCCCTCCACTTT. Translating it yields CATSRVGARDSPLHF.

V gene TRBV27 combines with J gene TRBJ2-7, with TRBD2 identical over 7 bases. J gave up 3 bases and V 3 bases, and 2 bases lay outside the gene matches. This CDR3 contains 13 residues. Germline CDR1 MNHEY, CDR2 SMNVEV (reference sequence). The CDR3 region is CASSLSGGYEQYF. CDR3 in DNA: TGTGCCAGCAGTTTGTCGGGGGGCTACGAGCAGTACTTC.

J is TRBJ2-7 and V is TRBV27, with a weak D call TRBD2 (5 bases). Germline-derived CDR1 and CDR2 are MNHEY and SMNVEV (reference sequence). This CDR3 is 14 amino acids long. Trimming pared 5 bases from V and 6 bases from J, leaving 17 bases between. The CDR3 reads CASSKLADTREQYF. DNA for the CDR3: TGTGCCAGCAGTAAGCTAGCTGACACGCGCGAGCAGTACTTC.

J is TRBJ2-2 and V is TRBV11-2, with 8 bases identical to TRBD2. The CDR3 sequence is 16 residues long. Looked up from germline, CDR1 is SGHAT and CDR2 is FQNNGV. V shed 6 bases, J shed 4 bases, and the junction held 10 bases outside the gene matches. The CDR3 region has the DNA TGTGCCAGCAGAAGGGGCGGAGCGGGAGTCACCGGGGAGCTGTTTTTT. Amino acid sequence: CASRRGGAGVTGELFF.

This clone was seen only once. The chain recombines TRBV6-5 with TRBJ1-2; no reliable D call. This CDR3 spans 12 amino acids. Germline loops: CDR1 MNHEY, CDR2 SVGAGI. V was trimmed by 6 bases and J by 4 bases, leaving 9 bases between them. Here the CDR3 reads CASRRVSYGYTF. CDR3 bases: TGTGCCAGCAGGCGGGTGAGCTATGGCTACACCTTC.

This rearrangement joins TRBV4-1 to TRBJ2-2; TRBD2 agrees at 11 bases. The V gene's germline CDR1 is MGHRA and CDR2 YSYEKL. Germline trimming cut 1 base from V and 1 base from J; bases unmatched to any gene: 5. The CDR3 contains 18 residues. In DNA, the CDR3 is TGCGCCAGCAGCCAAGTGTTTGGGACTAGCGGGAACACCGGGGAGCTGTTTTTT. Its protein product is CASSQVFGTSGNTGELFF.

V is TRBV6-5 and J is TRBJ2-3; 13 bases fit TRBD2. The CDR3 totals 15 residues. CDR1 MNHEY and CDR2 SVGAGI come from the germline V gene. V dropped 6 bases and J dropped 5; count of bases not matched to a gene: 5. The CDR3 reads CASRTSGRGGDTQYF. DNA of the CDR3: TGTGCCAGCAGAACTAGCGGGAGGGGGGGAGATACGCAGTATTTT.

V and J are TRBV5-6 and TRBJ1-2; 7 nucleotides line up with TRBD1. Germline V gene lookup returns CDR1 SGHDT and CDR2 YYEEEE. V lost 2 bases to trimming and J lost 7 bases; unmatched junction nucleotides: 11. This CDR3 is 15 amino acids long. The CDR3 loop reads CASSFRGGSSSGYTF. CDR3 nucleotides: TGTGCCAGCAGCTTCAGAGGGGGCTCATCGTCTGGCTACACCTTC.

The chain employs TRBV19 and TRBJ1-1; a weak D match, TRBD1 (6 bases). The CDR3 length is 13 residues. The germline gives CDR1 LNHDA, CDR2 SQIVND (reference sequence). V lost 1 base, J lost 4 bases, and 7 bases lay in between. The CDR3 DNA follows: TGTGCCAGTAGTATAGGGACAGCCACTGAAGCTTTCTTT. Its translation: CASSIGTATEAFF.

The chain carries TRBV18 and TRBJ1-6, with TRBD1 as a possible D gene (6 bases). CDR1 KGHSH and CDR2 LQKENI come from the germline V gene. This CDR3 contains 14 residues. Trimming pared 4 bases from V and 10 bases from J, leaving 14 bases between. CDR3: CASSQDSLRSPLHF. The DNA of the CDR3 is TGTGCCAGCTCACAGGACAGTTTACGGTCACCCCTCCACTTT.

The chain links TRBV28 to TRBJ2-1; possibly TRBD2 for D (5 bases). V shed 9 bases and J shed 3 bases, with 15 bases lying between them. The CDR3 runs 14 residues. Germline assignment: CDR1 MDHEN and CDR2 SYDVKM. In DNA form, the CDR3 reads TGTGCCAGTAAGAGACCACGGGGCTACAATGAGCAGTTCTTC. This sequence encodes CASKRPRGYNEQFF. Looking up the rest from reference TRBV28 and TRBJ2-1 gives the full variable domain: DVKVTQSSRYLVKRTGEKVFLECVQDMDHENMFWYRQDPGLGLRLIYFSYDVKMKEKGDIPEGYSVSREKKERFSLILESASTNQTSMYLCASKRPRGYNEQFFGPGTRLTVL.

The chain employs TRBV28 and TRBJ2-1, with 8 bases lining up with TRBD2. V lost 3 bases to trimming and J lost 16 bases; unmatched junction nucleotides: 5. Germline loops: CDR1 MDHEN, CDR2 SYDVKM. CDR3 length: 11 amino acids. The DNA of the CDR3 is TGTGCCAGCAGTTTGGCGCGGGAGGAATTCTTC. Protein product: CASSLAREEFF.

In DNA form, the CDR3 reads TGTGCCAGCAGCGTAGGGCTCGGCGGGCAGTCCTACGAGCAGTACTTC. This translates into CASSVGLGGQSYEQYF. The rearrangement uses TRBV9 and TRBJ2-7; D may be TRBD2 (5 bases). The germline gives CDR1 SGDLS, CDR2 YYNGEE. The CDR3 consists of 16 residues. Trimming took 0 bases from V and 1 from J, leaving 14 bases between them.

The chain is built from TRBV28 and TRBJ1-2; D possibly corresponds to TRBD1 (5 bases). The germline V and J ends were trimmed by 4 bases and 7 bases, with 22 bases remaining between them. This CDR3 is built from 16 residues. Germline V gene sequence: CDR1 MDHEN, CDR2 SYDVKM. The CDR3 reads CASSSAGRGRVGGYTF. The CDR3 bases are TGTGCCAGCAGTTCGGCTGGGAGGGGAAGGGTGGGTGGCTACACCTTC.